The TCR beta chain under discussion was sequenced for a study of OX40 agonist ivuxolimab in advanced cancers. Trimming took off 2 bases at V and 2 bases at J, with 11 bases between the two ends. CDR1 and CDR2 from the germline V gene are SGHNT and YYREEE (reference sequence). The CDR3 is made up of 14 amino acids. Study results and limitations: Nonresponders included some who also had low normalized T-cell clonal expansion.

This table comes from immunoSEQ multiplex PCR, and its TCRdb copy is limited to in-frame clones, with some not included. The table has nearly 50,000 clones, about 87% seen once. Sampling times: baseline, cycle 4 day 1, cycle 7 day 1. With respect to this clone: Antigen unknown.

This chain connects TRBV5-4 to TRBJ2-7, with D perhaps TRBD1 (6 bases). The specimen comprised CD4+ or CD8+ T cells sorted from blood, sampled in a trial of the OX40 agonist ivuxolimab. The TCR was taken from an adult with an advanced solid tumor such as melanoma, head and neck, liver or kidney cancer. The CDR3 region is CASSFQGPPYEQYF. The CDR3 coding sequence is TGTGCCAGCAGCTTTCAGGGGCCCCCCTACGAGCAGTACTTC.